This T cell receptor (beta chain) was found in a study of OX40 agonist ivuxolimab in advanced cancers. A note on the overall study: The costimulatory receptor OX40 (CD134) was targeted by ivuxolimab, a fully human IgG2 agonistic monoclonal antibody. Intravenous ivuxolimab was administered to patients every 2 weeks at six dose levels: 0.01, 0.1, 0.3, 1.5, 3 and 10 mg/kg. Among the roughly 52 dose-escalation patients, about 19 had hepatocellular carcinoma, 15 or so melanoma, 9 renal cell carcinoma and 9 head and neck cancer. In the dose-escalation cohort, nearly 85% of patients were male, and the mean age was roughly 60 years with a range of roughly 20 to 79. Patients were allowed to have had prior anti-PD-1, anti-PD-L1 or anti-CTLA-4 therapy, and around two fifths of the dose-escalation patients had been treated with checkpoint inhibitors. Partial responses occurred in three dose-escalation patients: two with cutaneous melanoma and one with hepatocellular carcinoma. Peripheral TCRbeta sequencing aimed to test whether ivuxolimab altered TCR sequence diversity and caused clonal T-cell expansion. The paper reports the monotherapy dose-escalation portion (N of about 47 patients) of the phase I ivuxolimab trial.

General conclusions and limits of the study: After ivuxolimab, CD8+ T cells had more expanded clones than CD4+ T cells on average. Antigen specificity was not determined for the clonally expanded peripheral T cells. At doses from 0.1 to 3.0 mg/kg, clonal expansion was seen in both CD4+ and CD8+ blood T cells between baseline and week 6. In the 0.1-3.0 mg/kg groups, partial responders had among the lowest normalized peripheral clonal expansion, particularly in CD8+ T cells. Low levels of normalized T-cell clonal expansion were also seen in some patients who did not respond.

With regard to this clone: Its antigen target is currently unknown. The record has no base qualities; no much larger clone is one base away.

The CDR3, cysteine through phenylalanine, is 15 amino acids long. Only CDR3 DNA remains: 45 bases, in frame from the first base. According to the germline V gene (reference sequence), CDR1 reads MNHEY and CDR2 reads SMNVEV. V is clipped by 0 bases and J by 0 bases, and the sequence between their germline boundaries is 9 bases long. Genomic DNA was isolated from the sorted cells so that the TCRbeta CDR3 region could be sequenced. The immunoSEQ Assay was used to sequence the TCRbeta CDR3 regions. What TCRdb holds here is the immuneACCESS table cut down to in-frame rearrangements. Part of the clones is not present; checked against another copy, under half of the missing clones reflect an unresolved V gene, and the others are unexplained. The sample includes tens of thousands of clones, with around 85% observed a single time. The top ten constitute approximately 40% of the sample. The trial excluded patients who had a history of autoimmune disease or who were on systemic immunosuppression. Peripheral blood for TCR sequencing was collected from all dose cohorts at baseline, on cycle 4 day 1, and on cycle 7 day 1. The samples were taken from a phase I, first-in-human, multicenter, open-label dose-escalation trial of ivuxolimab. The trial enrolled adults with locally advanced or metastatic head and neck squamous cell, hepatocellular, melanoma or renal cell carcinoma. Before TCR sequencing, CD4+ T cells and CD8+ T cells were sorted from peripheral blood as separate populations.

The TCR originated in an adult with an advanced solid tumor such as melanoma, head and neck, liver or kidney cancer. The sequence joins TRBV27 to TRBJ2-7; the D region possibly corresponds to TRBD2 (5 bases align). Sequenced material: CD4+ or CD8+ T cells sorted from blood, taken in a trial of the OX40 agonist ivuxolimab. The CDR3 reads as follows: CASSLSRRSSYEQYF. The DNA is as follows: TGTGCCAGCAGTTTATCGCGGAGGAGCTCCTACGAGCAGTACTTC.